This T cell receptor (beta chain) was identified in a study of blood T cell repertoires in COVID-19. Germline CDR1 is LGHDT and CDR2 is YNNKEL (reference sequence). J gave up 6 bases and V 4 bases, and 14 bases lay outside the gene matches. The CDR3 extends over 17 amino acids. Generated by immunoSEQ multiplex PCR, the TCRdb table keeps only in-frame clones and is missing some. This table holds about 400,000 clones, approximately 86% found once. The chain is built from TRBV3-1 (or the pseudogene TRBV3-2) and TRBJ2-5, with 10 bases lining up with TRBD2. Sequenced: peripheral blood. The receptor was derived from a human donor in a cohort sampled during active COVID-19. CDR3 DNA sequence: TGTGCCAGCAGCCGTGATAGCGGGGGGTGGGGCGGAAAGACCCAGTACTTC. Translation gives CASSRDSGGWGGKTQYF.